The 20 T cell receptor beta chains below all came from one sample that was sequenced in a study of beta chain features in type 1 diabetes. Sequenced material consisted of expressed TCRB transcripts (all of the isolated RNA was reverse transcribed). Using immunoSEQ multiplex PCR, the repertoire was profiled, and TCRdb retains in-frame clones only, with some absent. The data hold some 270,000 clones, with 7.5% to 9.5% observed a single time. The sample taken for sequencing was central memory CD4+ T cells from blood. The receptors stem from a woman aged 18 to 35 in good health.

CDR3 sequence (DNA): TGCGCCAGCAGCCAGCAAGCGGGGACAGTATTGGCCGGGGAGCTGTTTTTT. Protein sequence: CASSQQAGTVLAGELFF. The gene calls are TRBV4-3 and TRBJ2-2; D may be TRBD1 or TRBD2 (7 bases each). CDR1 and CDR2 from the germline V gene are LGHNA and YSLEER. Between the trimmed V and J ends, which lost 3 bases and 6 bases, there was a span of 20 bases. The length of the CDR3 is 17 residues.

This clone was counted at least ten times. The chain combines TRBV2 with TRBJ1-1, with 8 bases identical to TRBD1. Trimming cost V 6 bases and J 2 bases; bases outside gene matches: 2. The CDR3 is 13 amino acids. CDR1 and CDR2 (germline): SNHLY, FYNNEI. The chain's CDR3 is CASRGQANTEAFF. CDR3 DNA sequence: TGTGCCAGCAGGGGACAGGCTAACACTGAAGCTTTCTTT.

This clone was counted only a few times. The rearrangement links TRBV7-9 to TRBJ2-3, with D possibly matching TRBD2 (5 bases). V lost 0 bases to trimming and J lost 5 bases, with 9 bases between them. The length of the CDR3 is 14 residues. CDR1 is SEHNR, CDR2 FQNEAQ, per germline (reference sequence). The CDR3 protein is CASSLAGAEDTQYF. CDR3 nucleotides: TGTGCCAGCAGCTTAGCGGGAGCGGAAGATACGCAGTATTTT.

The rearrangement joins TRBV6-6 to TRBJ2-3; TRBD2 agrees at 10 bases. This CDR3 comprises 16 residues. Germline CDR1 and CDR2: MNHNY and SVGAGI (reference sequence). Losses at the gene ends were 5 bases for V and 1 base for J; bases not matched to a gene: 6. CDR3 coding DNA: TGTGCCAGCAGTCGAGGGACTAGCGTCGGCACAGATACGCAGTATTTT. Its translation: CASSRGTSVGTDTQYF.

This clone was picked up a small number of times. The V gene is TRBV29-1, the J gene TRBJ2-3; D is ambiguous. Germline lookup yields CDR1 SQVTM and CDR2 ANQGSEA. There are 12 residues in the CDR3. V was clipped by 6 bases and J by 3 bases, with 10 bases between them. DNA of the CDR3: TGCAGCGTCGGATCCGATACAGATACGCAGTATTTT. It specifies CSVGSDTDTQYF.

This clone was counted between two and nine times. The chain joins TRBV11-3 to TRBJ2-7; no firm D call. The ends were cut back, 3 bases at V and 3 bases at J, with 15 bases in the middle. Germline V gives CDR1 SGHNT, CDR2 YENEEA. The CDR3 has 15 amino acids. The CDR3 loop is CASSFNPGRIYEQYF. CDR3 sequence (DNA): TGTGCCAGCAGCTTCAACCCCGGGCGGATCTACGAGCAGTACTTC.

This clone came up a few times. This CDR3 reads CAWSKSGRGTDTQYF. CDR3 DNA sequence: TGTGCCTGGAGTAAGAGCGGGAGGGGCACAGATACGCAGTATTTT. This chain links TRBV30 with TRBJ2-3, with TRBD2 matching 10 bases. The CDR3 loop spans 15 amino acids. Trimming took 2 bases from V and 1 from J; bases not matched to a gene: 3. Germline CDR1 is GTSNPN and CDR2 is SVGIG (reference sequence).

The chain links TRBV5-1 to TRBJ1-1; TRBD1 matches at 8 bases. The J segment lost 11 bases and the V segment lost 0 bases, leaving 12 bases of the junction unmatched. Germline V gene lookup returns CDR1 SGHRS and CDR2 YFSETQ. The CDR3 extends over 15 amino acids. CDR3 protein: CASSLEPGQAGRAFF. CDR3 nucleotides: TGCGCCAGCAGCTTGGAGCCGGGACAGGCTGGCCGGGCTTTCTTT.

The V and J genes are TRBV6-5 and TRBJ2-4; D possibly corresponds to TRBD2 (5 bases). CDR1 is MNHEY, CDR2 SVGAGI, per germline. The CDR3 extends over 13 amino acids. Trimming removed 2 bases from V and 3 bases from J, with 5 bases in between. The CDR3 coding sequence is TGTGCCAGCAGTTACGGAGGCAAAAACATTCAGTACTTC. Protein sequence: CASSYGGKNIQYF.

V usage is TRBV7-8 and J usage is TRBJ2-5; 8 bases map to TRBD1. CDR1 and CDR2 (germline): SGHVS, FQNEAQ. The CDR3 consists of 14 residues. J was trimmed by 9 bases and V by 6 bases; bases with no gene match: 12. CDR3 residues: CASRPTGAALAQYF. As DNA, the CDR3 is TGTGCCAGCAGGCCGACAGGGGCCGCTTTGGCCCAGTACTTC.

Concerning this clone: The sample carries other DNA sequences with the same CDR3. V and J are TRBV6-5 and TRBJ2-7, with D perhaps TRBD1 (5 bases). The V gene lost 5 bases and the J gene lost 2 bases, with 7 bases spanning the gap. The CDR3 extends over 12 amino acids. CDR1 and CDR2 from the germline V gene are MNHEY and SVGAGI. The CDR3 bases are TGTGCCAGCAGTGGCAGGGCCTACGAGCAGTACTTC. It is translated as CASSGRAYEQYF.

In this sample, this clone turned up a few times. J is TRBJ2-5 and V is TRBV18; perhaps TRBD2 as D (5 bases). The CDR3 loop spans 13 amino acids. With 2 bases removed from V and 3 bases from J, the gap between germline ends came to 7 bases. CDR1 and CDR2 from the germline V gene are KGHSH and LQKENI. CDR3 sequence (DNA): TGTGCCAGCTCACCAACTAGAAAAGAGACCCAGTACTTC. Translating gives CASSPTRKETQYF.

CDR3 DNA sequence: TGTGCCACCCTGGGGGTCCCGAACACCGGGGAGCTGTTTTTT. Protein: CATLGVPNTGELFF. This sequence joins TRBV19 and TRBJ2-2; D may match TRBD1 or TRBD2 (5 bases each). The germline gives CDR1 LNHDA, CDR2 SQIVND (reference sequence). The CDR3 runs to 14 residues. V was shortened by 10 bases and J by 0 bases, with 12 bases between the two germline ends.

This clone came up many times. The CDR3: CASSVATASGEQQFF. The CDR3 DNA reads TGTGCCAGCAGCGTAGCTACTGCTAGCGGGGAACAGCAGTTCTTC. The chain links TRBV9 to TRBJ2-1; 9 bases align to TRBD2. The CDR3 runs 15 residues. V gave up 0 bases and J gave up 11 bases; unmatched junction bases: 9. Germline lookup yields CDR1 SGDLS and CDR2 YYNGEE.

This clone occurred a few times. This sequence joins TRBV6-5 and TRBJ2-5; 13 bases match TRBD2. The CDR3 contains 16 residues. Looked up from germline, CDR1 is MNHEY and CDR2 is SVGAGI. Unmatched junction bases numbered 5, after V lost 2 bases and J lost 5 bases. In nucleotides, the CDR3 is TGTGCCAGCAGTTACACTAGCGGGAGGGCCGGGGAGACCCAGTACTTC. It specifies CASSYTSGRAGETQYF.

The CDR3 DNA reads TGTGCCAGCACTCGGGATTCACCTAATTCACCCCTCCACTTT. The encoded protein is CASTRDSPNSPLHF. The chain employs TRBV6-6 and TRBJ1-6; D call uncertain. The CDR3 consists of 14 residues. Germline V gene data show CDR1 as MNHNY and CDR2 as SVGAGI (reference sequence). Trimming pared 7 bases from V and 6 bases from J, leaving 13 bases between.

This clone appeared a few times. The J gene is TRBJ2-1, the V gene TRBV2; 10 bases match TRBD1. This CDR3 region has 13 residues. Unmatched junction bases numbered 4, after V lost 5 bases and J lost 9 bases. CDR1 is SNHLY, CDR2 FYNNEI, per germline. The CDR3 coding sequence is TGTGCCAGCAGTTTGGACAGGGGGGGTGAGCAGTTCTTC. Residues: CASSLDRGGEQFF.

Only a few counts were recorded for this clone. The J gene is TRBJ2-7, the V gene TRBV5-4; D possibly uses TRBD1 or TRBD2 (6 bases each). V lost 0 bases, J lost 8 bases, and 21 bases lay in between. This CDR3 is built from 16 residues. Germline V CDR1 and CDR2: SGHNT, YYREEE (reference sequence). The CDR3 spells CASSLEPSGASDKQYF. For the CDR3, the DNA is TGTGCCAGCAGCTTGGAGCCTTCAGGGGCTAGCGACAAGCAGTACTTC.

The CDR3 DNA follows: TGTGCCAGCAGAGCCGGGACAGGCGGTTCACCCCTCCACTTT. Translating it yields CASRAGTGGSPLHF. V usage is TRBV27 and J usage is TRBJ1-6; TRBD1 matches at 8 bases. The germline CDR1 and CDR2 sequences are MNHEY and SMNVEV (reference sequence). This CDR3 is built from 14 residues. The V segment lost 6 bases and the J segment 9 bases; nucleotides outside the gene matches: 7.

The table lists this clone with a few counts. This chain connects TRBV7-2 to TRBJ2-3; D is perhaps TRBD2 (6 bases). The germline CDR1 and CDR2 sequences are SGHTA and FQGNSA. The CDR3 loop spans 13 amino acids. V shed 5 bases and J shed 6 bases, with 12 bases lying between them. The chain's CDR3 is CASSQEGWDTQYF. The CDR3 nucleotides are TGTGCCAGCAGCCAGGAGGGCTGGGATACGCAGTATTTT. The full variable domain, in which reference TRBV7-2 and TRBJ2-3 provide the parts outside the CDR3, is GAGVSQSPSNKVTEKGKDVELRCDPISGHTALYWYRQSLGQGLEFLIYFQGNSAPDKSGLPSDRFSAERTGGSVSTLTIQRTQQEDSAVYLCASSQEGWDTQYFGPGTRLTVL.